This TCR beta chain was identified in a study of human T cells and chemical hapten exposure (dated by TCRdb to the early 2020s). The study in broad terms: For sensitization, 2% DPC in acetone was applied to a 2 cm by 2 cm area of upper inner arm skin. Throughout the study period of around 25 weeks, patients also received therapeutic DPC doses to the scalp every week. Patch testing on the upper back used Finn chambers containing 0.01% DPC, with scoring done after 6 days according to International Contact Dermatitis Research Group standards. Alopecia areata with under or over 50% scalp involvement, alopecia totalis and alopecia universalis were represented in the patient cohort, which was mostly female. The libraries were sequenced as a pool, and the TCR yield per sample differed mostly because of small variations in library volumes within the pool. This study followed changes in the peripheral blood TCR repertoire in vivo during primary and secondary sensitization of alopecia patients to the hapten diphenylcyclopropenone (DPC). Blood samples were taken from patients before sensitization (week 0) and at 2, 6 and about 24 weeks after DPC sensitization. For TCR sequencing, blood came from 25 to 35 alopecia patients at anywhere from one to four time points (pre-sensitization, 2, 6 and 24 weeks).

What the authors observed across the whole study: Expanded TCRs formed significantly more large CDR3 similarity clusters than pre-sensitization or healthy control sets, consistent with antigen-driven responses. The number of TCRs above 1 in 1000 frequency did not change with DPC sensitization; there was no evidence of global repertoire structure alterations. Repeated subsampling changed both the strength of the expansion versus patch-test correlation and the threshold at which that correlation became significant. Patch test score correlated positively with the number of PT1 expanded TCRs, reaching significance at thresholds 8, 16 and 32 but not at 4. All patients had alopecia, a presumed autoimmune disease, so their immune response might differ from that of healthy individuals.

Note on this clonotype: Its antigen is not yet known. Base qualities are not at hand, and no much larger clone is one base apart.

According to the study, the label for this sample's time point signals: patch test 2, 6 weeks after DPC sensitization. Sample treatment or condition, as interpreted from the label and publication: therapeutic diphenylcyclopropenone sensitization with weekly scalp DPC. Blood at each patch-test visit was drawn before the patch test was applied. Patients were considered eligible if aged 18 to 70, diagnosed with alopecia and deemed suitable for DPC therapy, and patients were excluded if pregnant. Total RNA was isolated from unfractionated whole blood collected in Tempus Blood RNA tubes. Libraries came from RACE. These reads were obtained on a NextSeq 500. Library preparation attached unique molecular identifiers to individual cDNA molecules for quantitative, reproducible TCR counting. Each blood RNA sample was used to sequence both TCR alpha and TCR beta chains. The paper's processing steps were these. A median of roughly 99,000 TCRs per sample was observed, with a range of about 20,000 to 690,600. The Decombinator software suite was used to annotate V, J and CDR3 in the TCR reads. For the PS versus PT1 abundance plots, all samples were subsampled to the same number of TCRs (28,000). Expanded TCRs were defined as absent before sensitization and observed at least eight times at the 2-week time point. Starting from the raw public reads, TCRdb applied fastp trimming at Q25, assembled clones with MiXCR and retained in-frame beta chains. Every entry covers one CDR3 protein and lists the most common genes and DNA from its rows. TCRdb, not the original authors, processed these V and J calls. The sample table shows 95,000 or so distinct CDR3 sequences, and about an eighth are seen once. Approximately 3.3% of the sample goes to the ten largest clones.

Reading the germline V gene gives CDR1 SGHTA and CDR2 FQGNSA. The CDR3 goes from the cysteine to the phenylalanine over 16 residues. The kept DNA is CDR3 alone, 48 bases in frame from the first base. V was cut back by 5 bases and J by 7 bases, leaving a gap of 20 bases between them. This material consisted of whole blood, taken in connection with sensitization to the hapten diphenylcyclopropenone (DPC). This clonotype was sampled from a woman between 40 and 55 years old with alopecia areata. Some clones in this sample may be carry-over from other donors' samples. Here the chain combines TRBV7-2 and TRBJ2-2; the D element might be TRBD1 or TRBD2, as each aligns at 5 bases. The nucleotides are TGTGCCAGCAGCGTTTCCGGGACGACCACCGACGGGGAGCTGTTTTTT. Translated, this gives CASSVSGTTTDGELFF.